The rows below give T cell receptor beta chains drawn from one sample of a study of cytomegalovirus exposure and HLA in healthy donors. Sequenced by immunoSEQ multiplex PCR; TCRdb stores in-frame clones only, minus some. The data show 140,000 or so clones, 80% to 90% seen once. The sequenced sample consisted of PBMCs. Every receptor here comes from a woman aged 40 to 50 in good health and CMV-seropositive. CDR3s include the opening cysteine and the closing phenylalanine or tryptophan. Each record gives: J gene, D gene, clone size, V gene, CDR3 protein, CDR3 DNA. D genes are given only for firm matches. For some rows the clone size is stated as once, few or many, or as a class when expanded; others skip it.

>TRBJ1-1|NA|few|TRBV9
CASSLASSNTEAFF
TGTGCCAGCAGCCTAGCGTCGTCGAACACTGAAGCTTTCTTT
>TRBJ2-1|NA|NA|TRBV29-1
CSVDAGGSSYNEQFF
TGCAGCGTTGACGCTGGGGGGAGCTCCTACAATGAGCAGTTCTTC
>TRBJ1-2|NA|NA|TRBV15
CATSRDLEGGYGYTF
TGTGCCACCAGCAGAGATTTGGAGGGAGGGTATGGCTACACCTTC
>TRBJ2-5|TRBD2|NA|TRBV27
CASSPLISGTRLQETQYF
TGTGCCAGCAGCCCCTTAATTAGCGGGACCCGATTACAAGAGACCCAGTACTTC
>TRBJ2-3|NA|NA|TRBV5-6
CASSFGAYSTDTQYF
TGTGCCAGCAGCTTTGGGGCCTATAGCACAGATACGCAGTATTTT
>TRBJ1-2|NA|NA|TRBV6-5
CASSPDSVGYTF
TGTGCCAGCAGTCCCGACAGCGTTGGCTACACCTTC
>TRBJ2-7|TRBD1|NA|TRBV29-1
CSAATGGAYEQYF
TGCAGCGCCGCGACAGGGGGGGCCTACGAGCAGTACTTC
>TRBJ1-1|TRBD1|NA|TRBV23-1
CASSLNHSTQGASNTEAFF
TGCGCCAGCAGTCTCAACCACTCTACACAGGGGGCGTCAAACACTGAAGCTTTCTTT
>TRBJ2-1|NA|NA|TRBV5-1
CASSLDSSYNEQFF
TGCGCCAGCAGCTTGGACAGCTCCTACAATGAGCAGTTCTTC
>TRBJ2-6|NA|few|TRBV6-1
CASSQSAAGANVLTF
TGTGCCAGCAGTCAATCCGCAGCTGGGGCCAACGTCCTGACTTTC
>TRBJ2-1|NA|NA|TRBV27
CASSPTWNEQFF
TGTGCCAGCAGTCCCACATGGAATGAGCAGTTCTTC
>TRBJ2-7|TRBD2|NA|TRBV6-5
CASSKGLAGDEQYF
TGTGCCAGCAGTAAAGGACTAGCGGGCGACGAGCAGTACTTC
>TRBJ2-1|TRBD2|NA|TRBV9
CASSVASGPTNEQFF
TGTGCCAGCAGCGTCGCTAGCGGACCAACTAATGAGCAGTTCTTC
>TRBJ2-1|TRBD2|NA|TRBV7-9
CASSLGGGLAGRPYNEQFF
TGTGCCAGCAGCTTAGGGGGCGGACTAGCGGGACGGCCCTACAATGAGCAGTTCTTC
>TRBJ1-5|NA|NA|TRBV16
CASSPRTAVYSNQPQHF
TGTGCCAGCAGCCCGCGGACAGCCGTATATAGCAATCAGCCCCAGCATTTT
>TRBJ1-3|NA|NA|TRBV7-8
CASSFLDSRGNTIYF
TGTGCCAGCAGCTTCCTGGACTCCCGAGGAAACACCATATATTTT
>TRBJ1-2|NA|NA|TRBV18
CASSRGAVPGGYTF
TGTGCCAGCTCTCGGGGGGCAGTGCCCGGGGGCTACACCTTC
>TRBJ1-3|NA|NA|TRBV19
CASRDGGRVPETIYF
TGTGCCAGTAGGGACGGGGGGCGCGTCCCCGAAACCATATATTTT
>TRBJ1-5|NA|NA|TRBV7-6
CASSLGSDQGQPQHF
TGTGCCAGCAGCTTAGGTAGTGACCAGGGTCAGCCCCAGCATTTT
>TRBJ2-5|TRBD1|NA|TRBV18
CASSPPNRGETQYF
TGTGCCAGCTCACCACCGAACAGGGGTGAGACCCAGTACTTC
>TRBJ2-1|NA|NA|TRBV2
CASSDSRSYNEQFF
TGTGCCAGCAGTGACTCCCGCTCCTACAATGAGCAGTTCTTC
>TRBJ1-6|NA|NA|TRBV28
CASSSTLQGSPLHF
TGTGCCAGCAGTTCCACGCTCCAGGGGTCACCCCTCCACTTT
>TRBJ2-1|TRBD2|NA|TRBV19
CASSVLASGNYNEQFF
TGTGCCAGTAGTGTCCTGGCGAGCGGGAACTACAATGAGCAGTTCTTC
>TRBJ2-1|TRBD2|NA|TRBV28
CASSYGLAGRNEQFF
TGTGCCAGCAGTTACGGACTAGCGGGACGCAATGAGCAGTTCTTC
>TRBJ2-1|TRBD2|once|TRBV30
CAWSTLAGGNNEQFF
TGTGCCTGGAGTACCCTAGCGGGAGGGAACAATGAGCAGTTCTTC
>TRBJ1-5|TRBD1|once|TRBV28
CASSPLAGGRGNQPQHF
TGTGCCAGCAGTCCCCTCGCAGGGGGAAGAGGCAATCAGCCCCAGCATTTT
>TRBJ1-5|TRBD1|NA|TRBV15
CATSRDRGDNQPQHF
TGTGCCACCAGCAGAGACAGGGGGGACAATCAGCCCCAGCATTTT
>TRBJ1-5|TRBD1|NA|TRBV7-6
CASSLFPGGEGKPQHF
TGTGCCAGCAGCTTATTCCCAGGGGGCGAGGGAAAGCCCCAGCATTTT
>TRBJ1-4|NA|NA|TRBV4-3
CASSQGTATNEKLFF
TGCGCCAGCAGCCAAGGGACAGCAACTAATGAAAAACTGTTTTTT
>TRBJ2-7|NA|NA|TRBV27
CASSSPLYEQYF
TGTGCCAGCAGTTCTCCCTTGTACGAGCAGTACTTC
>TRBJ1-1|NA|NA|TRBV4-3
CASSLGGRQNTEAFF
TGCGCCAGCAGCCTGGGAGGTCGCCAGAACACTGAAGCTTTCTTT
>TRBJ1-5|NA|NA|TRBV15
CATSRMTALQNQPQHF
TGTGCCACCAGCCGGATGACAGCCCTTCAAAATCAGCCCCAGCATTTT
>TRBJ1-3|NA|NA|TRBV7-2
CASSLVSGGTSGNTIYF
TGTGCCAGCAGCTTAGTCAGTGGAGGAACTTCTGGAAACACCATATATTTT
>TRBJ1-4|NA|NA|TRBV7-2
CASSLRRRANEKLFF
TGTGCCAGCAGCTTAAGGAGACGGGCTAATGAAAAACTGTTTTTT
>TRBJ2-1|NA|NA|TRBV9
CASSVLPGSSGNNEQFF
TGTGCCAGCAGCGTACTGCCCGGGTCGTCAGGGAACAATGAGCAGTTCTTC
>TRBJ1-2|TRBD1|NA|TRBV2
CAQGQGGGYTF
TGTGCCCAAGGACAGGGGGGCGGCTACACCTTC
>TRBJ2-7|NA|NA|TRBV6-1
CASSVDRPYEQYF
TGTGCCAGCAGTGTGGACAGACCCTACGAGCAGTACTTC
>TRBJ2-1|NA|NA|TRBV5-8
CASSPRESTGTAYNEQFF
TGTGCCAGCAGCCCACGGGAGAGTACGGGGACGGCCTACAATGAGCAGTTCTTC
>TRBJ1-6|TRBD1|NA|TRBV6-6
CASSPQTGTANSPLHF
TGTGCCAGCAGTCCGCAGACCGGGACAGCTAATTCACCCCTCCACTTT
>TRBJ2-7|NA|NA|TRBV21-1
CASSNSYIAGDYEQYF
TGTGCCAGCAGCAATTCTTACATAGCGGGAGACTACGAGCAGTACTTC
>TRBJ2-2|TRBD2|NA|TRBV19
CASSYTSGGHTGELFF
TGTGCCAGTAGTTATACTAGCGGGGGACACACCGGGGAGCTGTTTTTT
>TRBJ2-5|TRBD1|NA|TRBV15
CATSRDPTGGETQYF
TGTGCCACCAGCAGAGATCCCACAGGGGGAGAGACCCAGTACTTC